This T cell receptor beta chain was captured by sequencing in a study of blood T cell repertoires in COVID-19. About the study: Whether acute or convalescent, the COVID-19 samples came from the United States, Italy and Spain.

V was clipped by 6 bases and J by 5 bases; unmatched bases: 4. This CDR3 is 12 amino acids long. Assay: immunoSEQ multiplex PCR; the TCRdb copy retains only in-frame clones and omits some. The sample yields 300,000 to 400,000 clones, 65% to 90% seen once. The clonotype originates from a woman between 55 and 75 years old with COVID-19, enrolled during active disease. The sample taken for sequencing was peripheral blood. The chain carries TRBV12-3 or TRBV12-4 and TRBJ2-7; TRBD1 matches 7 bases. The CDR3 nucleotides read TGTGCCAGCAGGTCCGGGACAGACGAGCAGTACTTC. Its translation: CASRSGTDEQYF.